This T cell receptor (beta chain) is drawn from a study of cytomegalovirus exposure and HLA in healthy donors. V shed 5 bases, J shed 6 bases, and the junction held 3 bases outside the gene matches. The CDR3 has 14 amino acids. CDR1 MNHEY and CDR2 SVGAGI come from the germline V gene. Study-level findings and limits: Cytomegalovirus-associated TCR beta chains were listed, numbering 164. The HLA-A and HLA-B alleles of most subjects were reportedly predicted accurately from TCR beta sequences. Analyzed later, association rates of TCRs varied across HLA loci, with DRB1 most and HLA-C fewest.

This clone occurred a few times. Antigen unknown. The primer mix had 60 Vbeta and 13 Jbeta primers. Sequenced by immunoSEQ multiplex PCR; TCRdb stores in-frame clones only, minus some. The profile shows around 130,000 clones, about three fifths of them singletons. The V call is TRBV6-5, the J call TRBJ2-2; 10 nucleotides match TRBD1. The sequenced sample was PBMCs. The TCR was taken from a male donor in good health and CMV-seronegative. CDR3 coding DNA: TGTGCCAGCAGTCGACAGGGGGCCGCCGGGGAGCTGTTTTTT. This translates into CASSRQGAAGELFF.